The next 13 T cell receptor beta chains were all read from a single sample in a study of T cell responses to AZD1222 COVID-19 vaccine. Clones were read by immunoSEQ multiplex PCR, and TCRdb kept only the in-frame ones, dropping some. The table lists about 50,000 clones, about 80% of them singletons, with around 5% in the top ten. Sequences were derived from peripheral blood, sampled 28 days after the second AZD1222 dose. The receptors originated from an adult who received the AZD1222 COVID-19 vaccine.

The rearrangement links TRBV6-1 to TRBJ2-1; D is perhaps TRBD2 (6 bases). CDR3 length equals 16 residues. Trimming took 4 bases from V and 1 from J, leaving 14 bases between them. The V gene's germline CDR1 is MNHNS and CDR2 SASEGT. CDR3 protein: CASSGTGRGSYNEQFF. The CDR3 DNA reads TGTGCCAGCAGTGGTACCGGGAGAGGGTCCTACAATGAGCAGTTCTTC.

CDR3 loop: CASSETQESPLHF. CDR3 coding DNA: TGTGCCAGCTCAGAGACCCAGGAATCACCCCTCCACTTT. The chain combines TRBV18 with TRBJ1-6; D is ambiguous. Trimming took 5 bases from V and 10 from J, leaving 12 bases between them. This CDR3 has 13 amino acids. CDR1 is KGHSH, CDR2 LQKENI, per germline.

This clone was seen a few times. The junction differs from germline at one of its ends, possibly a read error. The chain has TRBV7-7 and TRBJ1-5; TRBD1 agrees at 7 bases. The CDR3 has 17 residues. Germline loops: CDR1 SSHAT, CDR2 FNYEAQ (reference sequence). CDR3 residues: CASSLAGTAHSNQPQHF. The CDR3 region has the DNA TGTGCTAGCAGCTTAGCCGGGACAGCCCATAGCAATCAGCCCCAGCATTTT.

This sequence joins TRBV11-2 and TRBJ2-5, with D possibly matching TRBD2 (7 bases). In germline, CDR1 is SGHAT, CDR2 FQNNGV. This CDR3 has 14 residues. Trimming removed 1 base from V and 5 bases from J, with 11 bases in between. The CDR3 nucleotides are TGTGCCAGCAGCTTAGGAGGGGGGGCCGAGACCCAGTACTTC. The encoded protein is CASSLGGGAETQYF.

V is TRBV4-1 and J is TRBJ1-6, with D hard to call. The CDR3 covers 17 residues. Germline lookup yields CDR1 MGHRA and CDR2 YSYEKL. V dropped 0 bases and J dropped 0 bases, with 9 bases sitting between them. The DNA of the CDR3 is TGCGCCAGCAGCCAAGATATTAGAAGCTCCTATAATTCACCCCTCCACTTT. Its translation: CASSQDIRSSYNSPLHF.

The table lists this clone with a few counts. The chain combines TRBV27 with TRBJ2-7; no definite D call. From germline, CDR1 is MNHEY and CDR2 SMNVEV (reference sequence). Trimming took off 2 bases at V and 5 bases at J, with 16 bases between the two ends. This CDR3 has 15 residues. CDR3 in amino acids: CASSLGVTSSDEQYF. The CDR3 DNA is TGTGCCAGCAGTTTAGGAGTTACTTCCTCGGACGAGCAGTACTTC.

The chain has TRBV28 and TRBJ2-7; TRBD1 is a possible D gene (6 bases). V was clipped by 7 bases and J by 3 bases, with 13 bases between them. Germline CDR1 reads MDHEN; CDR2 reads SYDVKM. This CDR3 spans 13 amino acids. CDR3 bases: TGTGCCAGCAACATGGGACACGGCTACGAGCAGTACGTC. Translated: CASNMGHGYEQYV.

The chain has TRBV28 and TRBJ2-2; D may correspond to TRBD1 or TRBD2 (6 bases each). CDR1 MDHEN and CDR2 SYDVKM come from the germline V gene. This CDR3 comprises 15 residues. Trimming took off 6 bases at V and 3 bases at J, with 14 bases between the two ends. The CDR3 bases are TGTGCCAGCAGGATAGGGGGGCGGCACACCGGGGAGCTGTTTTTT. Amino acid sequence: CASRIGGRHTGELFF.

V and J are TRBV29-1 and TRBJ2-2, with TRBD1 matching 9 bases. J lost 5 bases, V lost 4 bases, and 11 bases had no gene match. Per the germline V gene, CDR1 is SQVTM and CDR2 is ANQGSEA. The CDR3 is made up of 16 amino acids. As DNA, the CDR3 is TGCAGCGTTGGGAGCTCCGGGACAGGGAAGACCGGGGAGCTGTTTTTT. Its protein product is CSVGSSGTGKTGELFF.

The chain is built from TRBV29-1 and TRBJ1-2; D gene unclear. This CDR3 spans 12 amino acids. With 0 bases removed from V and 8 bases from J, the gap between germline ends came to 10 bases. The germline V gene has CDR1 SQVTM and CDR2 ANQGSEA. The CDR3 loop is CSVEEQTNGYTF. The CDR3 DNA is TGCAGCGTTGAAGAACAGACGAACGGCTACACCTTC.

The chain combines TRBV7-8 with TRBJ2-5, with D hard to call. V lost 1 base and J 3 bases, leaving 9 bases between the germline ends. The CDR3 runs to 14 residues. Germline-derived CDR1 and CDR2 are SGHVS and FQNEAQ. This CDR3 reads CASSLGGSKETQYF. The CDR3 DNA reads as TGTGCCAGCAGCTTAGGTGGCAGCAAAGAGACCCAGTACTTC.

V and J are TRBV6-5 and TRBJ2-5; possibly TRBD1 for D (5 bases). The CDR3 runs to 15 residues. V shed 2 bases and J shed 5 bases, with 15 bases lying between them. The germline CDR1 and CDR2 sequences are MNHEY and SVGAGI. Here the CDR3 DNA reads TGTGCCAGCAGTTACGGGCCAGGGAAGTTGGAGACCCAGTACTTC. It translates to CASSYGPGKLETQYF.

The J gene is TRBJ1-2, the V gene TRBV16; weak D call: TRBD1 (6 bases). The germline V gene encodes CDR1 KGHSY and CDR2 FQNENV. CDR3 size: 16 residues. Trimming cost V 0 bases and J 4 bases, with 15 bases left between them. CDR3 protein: CASSQSMGHQVYGYTF. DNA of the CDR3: TGTGCCAGCAGCCAATCGATGGGACACCAAGTCTATGGCTACACCTTC.